The sequence of this T cell receptor (beta chain) was determined in a study of T-cell reconstitution after alpha-beta-depleted transplantation in children. Notes on the study in general: Newly made T cells mostly supplied T-cell counts and diversity one year after transplant.

This clonotype showed up many times. Antigen unknown. The TCRbeta library incorporated unique molecular identifiers. Each CDR3 protein is one row after TCRdb ran MiXCR on the PCR reads. The profile shows about 160,000 distinct CDR3 sequences, 11% of them singletons. CDR3 length: 15 residues. Germline V gene data show CDR1 as SEHNR and CDR2 as FQNEAQ (reference sequence). The J segment lost 7 bases and the V segment lost 3 bases, leaving 9 bases of the junction unmatched. This chain uses TRBV7-9 with TRBJ2-1; 7 bases fit TRBD2. The receptor comes from a boy aged 2 to 10 with acute myeloid leukemia, due to receive a stem cell transplant. The sample was PBMCs, taken before TCRalphabeta/CD19-depleted stem cell transplant. This CDR3 reads CASSFGGGPGNEQFF. The CDR3 nucleotides are TGTGCCAGCAGCTTTGGGGGAGGGCCGGGAAATGAGCAGTTCTTC.